This TCR beta chain originates from a study of regulatory T cells in long-lasting Graves disease. Relying on iRepertoire HTBI primers and Arm-PCR of CDR3 regions, the team built TCR beta libraries. TCRdb recomputed calls from the multiplex PCR reads with MiXCR, one row per CDR3 protein. The top ten hold about 27% of the sample, which has 350,000 to 450,000 distinct CDR3 sequences, roughly 24% seen once. The CDR3 totals 12 residues. V lost 5 bases, J lost 7 bases, and 10 bases lay in between. Notes on the study in general: Persistent disease preferred TRBV28, TRBJ1-2 and TRBJ2-5. Whereas 900 to 1,000 public clonotypes were shared by new patients, persistent patients shared more, at over 2,500.

This clonotype was observed at least ten times. The antigen is undetermined. The time point denotes: persistent/refractory GD, antithyroid drugs over 5 years with positive TRAb. The TCR library was made from RNA extracted from PBMCs. This TCR came from a woman aged 40 to 49 with Graves disease. The V call is TRBV12-3 or TRBV12-4, the J call TRBJ2-3; a possible D gene is TRBD2 (6 bases). This specimen was peripheral blood mononuclear cells (PBMCs), taken when the disease was refractory, from a patient treated with antithyroid drugs. As DNA, the CDR3 is TGTGCCAGCAGTCCCAGCGGGTATACGCAGTATTTT. This translates into CASSPSGYTQYF.